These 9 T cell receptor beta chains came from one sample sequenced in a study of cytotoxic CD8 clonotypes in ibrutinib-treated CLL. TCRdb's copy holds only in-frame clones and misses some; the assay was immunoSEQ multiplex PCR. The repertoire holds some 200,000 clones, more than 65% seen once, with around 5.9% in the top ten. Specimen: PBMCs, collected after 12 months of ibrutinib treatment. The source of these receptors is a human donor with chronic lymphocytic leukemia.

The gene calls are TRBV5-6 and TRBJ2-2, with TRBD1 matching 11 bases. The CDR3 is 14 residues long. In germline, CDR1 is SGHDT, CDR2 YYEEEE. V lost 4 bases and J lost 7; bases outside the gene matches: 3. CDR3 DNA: TGTGCCAGCAGCCGGACAGGGGGCGACGGGGAGCTGTTTTTT. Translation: CASSRTGGDGELFF.

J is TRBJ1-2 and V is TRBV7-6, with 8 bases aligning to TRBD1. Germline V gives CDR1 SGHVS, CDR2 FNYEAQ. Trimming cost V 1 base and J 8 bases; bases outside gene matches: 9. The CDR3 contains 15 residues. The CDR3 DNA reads TGTGCCAGCAGCTTAGTCAGGGGGCCTCTTAAGGGCTACACCTTC. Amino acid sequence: CASSLVRGPLKGYTF.

The CDR3 nucleotides are TGTGCCAGCAGCTTCGCTGGATTCAATCAGCCCCAGCATTTT. Protein sequence: CASSFAGFNQPQHF. This chain uses TRBV11-2 with TRBJ1-5; unclear D gene. The CDR3 contains 14 residues. The ends were cut back, 3 bases at V and 3 bases at J, with 9 bases in the middle. Looked up from germline, CDR1 is SGHAT and CDR2 is FQNNGV. Combining the CDR3 with reference TRBV11-2 and TRBJ1-5 gives the whole variable domain EAGVAQSPRYKIIEKRQSVAFWCNPISGHATLYWYQQILGQGPKLLIQFQNNGVVDDSQLPKDRFSAERLKGVDSTLKIQPAKLEDSAVYLCASSFAGFNQPQHFGDGTRLSIL.

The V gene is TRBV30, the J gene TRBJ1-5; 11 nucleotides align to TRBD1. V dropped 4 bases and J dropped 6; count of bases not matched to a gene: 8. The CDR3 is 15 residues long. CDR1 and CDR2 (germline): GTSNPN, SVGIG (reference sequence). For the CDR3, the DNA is TGTGCCTGGACCGTCGGACAGGGGGCCACTCAGCCCCAGCATTTT. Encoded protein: CAWTVGQGATQPQHF. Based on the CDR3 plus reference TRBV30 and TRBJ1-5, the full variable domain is SQTIHQWPATLVQPVGSPLSLECTVEGTSNPNLYWYRQAAGRGLQLLFYSVGIGQISSEVPQNLSASRPQDRQFILSSKKLLLSDSGFYLCAWTVGQGATQPQHFGDGTRLSIL.

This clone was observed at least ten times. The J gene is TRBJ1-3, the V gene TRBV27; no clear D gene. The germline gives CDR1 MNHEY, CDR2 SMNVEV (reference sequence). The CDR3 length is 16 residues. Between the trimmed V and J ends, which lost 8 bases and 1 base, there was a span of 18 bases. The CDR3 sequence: CASPGGRSKSGNTIYF. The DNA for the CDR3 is TGTGCCAGCCCAGGAGGACGCTCGAAATCTGGAAACACCATATATTTT.

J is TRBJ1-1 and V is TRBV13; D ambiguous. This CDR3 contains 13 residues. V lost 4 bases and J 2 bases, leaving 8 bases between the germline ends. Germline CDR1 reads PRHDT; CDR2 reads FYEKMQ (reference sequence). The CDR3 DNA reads TGTGCCAGCAGCTCAAGGATAAACACTGAAGCTTTCTTT. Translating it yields CASSSRINTEAFF.

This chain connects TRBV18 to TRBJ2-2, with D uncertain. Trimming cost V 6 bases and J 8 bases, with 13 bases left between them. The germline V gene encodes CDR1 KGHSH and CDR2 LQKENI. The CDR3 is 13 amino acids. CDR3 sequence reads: CASSPDPGGELFF. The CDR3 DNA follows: TGTGCCAGCTCTCCCGATCCCGGGGGGGAGCTGTTTTTT.

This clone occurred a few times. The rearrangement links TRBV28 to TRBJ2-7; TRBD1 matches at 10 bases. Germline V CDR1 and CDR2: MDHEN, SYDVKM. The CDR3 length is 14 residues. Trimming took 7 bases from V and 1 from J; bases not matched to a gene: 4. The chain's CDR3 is CASTRTGGSYEQYF. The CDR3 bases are TGTGCCAGCACCCGGACAGGGGGTTCCTACGAGCAGTACTTC.

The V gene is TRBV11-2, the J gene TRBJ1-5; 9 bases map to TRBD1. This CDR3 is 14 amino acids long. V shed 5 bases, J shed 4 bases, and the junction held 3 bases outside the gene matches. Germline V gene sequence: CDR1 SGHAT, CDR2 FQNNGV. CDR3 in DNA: TGTGCCAGCAGCCAGGGACAGGGAAATCAGCCCCAGCATTTT. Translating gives CASSQGQGNQPQHF.